A single sample is the source of the 10 T cell receptor beta chains below, sequenced in a study of blood T cell repertoires in COVID-19. Measured with immunoSEQ multiplex PCR; TCRdb has only the in-frame clones, and not every one. The top ten clones hold approximately 4.5% of a sample with 150,000 or so clones, roughly four fifths of them seen once. The sequencing input was peripheral blood. The origin of the receptors is a woman aged 80 or over with active or convalescent COVID-19.

As DNA, the CDR3 is TGTGCCAGCAGCTTTGCAGGGAGGAACGAGCAGTACTTC. It encodes CASSFAGRNEQYF. The V gene is TRBV5-6, the J gene TRBJ2-7; the D gene is possibly TRBD2 (6 bases). Germline V gene lookup returns CDR1 SGHDT and CDR2 YYEEEE. The V and J ends lost 2 bases and 5 bases respectively, with 11 bases between them. The length of the CDR3 is 13 residues.

The chain combines TRBV7-8 with TRBJ1-1, with no clear D. The V gene's germline CDR1 is SGHVS and CDR2 FQNEAQ. The CDR3 runs 14 residues. Trimming stripped 2 bases from V and 0 bases from J, with 7 bases between. The CDR3 protein is CASSLLSLNTEAFF. CDR3 in DNA: TGTGCCAGCAGCTTATTAAGCTTGAACACTGAAGCTTTCTTT.

The DNA of the CDR3 is TGCGCCAGCAGCTTAGGACTAGCGGGGGGGATCAACACAGATACGCAGTATTTT. Its protein is CASSLGLAGGINTDTQYF. This chain connects TRBV5-1 to TRBJ2-3; TRBD2 matches at 15 bases. CDR1 SGHRS and CDR2 YFSETQ come from the germline V gene. The CDR3 has 18 residues. V shed 2 bases and J 2 bases; nucleotides not matched to a gene: 6.

This rearrangement joins TRBV4-3 to TRBJ1-4; D possibly corresponds to TRBD1 (6 bases). Germline V gene data show CDR1 as LGHNA and CDR2 as YSLEER. The CDR3 is 15 amino acids. V shed 4 bases and J shed 8 bases, with 17 bases lying between them. CDR3 sequence: CASSPKQGGSEKLFF. CDR3 DNA: TGCGCCAGCAGCCCAAAACAGGGCGGGAGCGAAAAACTGTTTTTT.

V and J are TRBV6-5 and TRBJ1-4, with TRBD1 as a possible D gene (5 bases). CDR3 length: 13 residues. With 6 bases removed from V and 10 bases from J, the gap between germline ends came to 15 bases. Germline loops: CDR1 MNHEY, CDR2 SVGAGI. The CDR3 protein is CASSRTLRGKLFF. The CDR3 region has the DNA TGTGCCAGCAGCCGGACACTGCGGGGAAAACTGTTTTTT.

J is TRBJ2-7 and V is TRBV3-1 (or the pseudogene TRBV3-2); 7 bases are shared with TRBD2. Trimming removed 4 bases from V and 2 bases from J; junction bases left unmatched: 5. CDR3 length: 14 residues. Germline V lookup: CDR1 LGHDT, CDR2 YNNKEL (reference sequence). The CDR3 spells CASSPRAGTYEQYF. The CDR3 DNA sequence: TGTGCCAGCAGCCCCCGAGCGGGAACCTACGAGCAGTACTTC.

This sequence joins TRBV19 and TRBJ1-2; D unclear. Between the trimmed V and J ends, which lost 5 bases and 2 bases, there was a span of 9 bases. Germline CDR1 and CDR2: LNHDA and SQIVND (reference sequence). The CDR3 contains 13 residues. In nucleotides, the CDR3 is TGTGCCAGTAGTGTGACGGAGAACTATGGCTACACCTTC. Its protein is CASSVTENYGYTF.

The chain is built from TRBV2 and TRBJ1-6; 8 bases fit TRBD1. The CDR3 totals 14 residues. J gave up 7 bases and V 3 bases, and 2 bases lay outside the gene matches. The germline V gene encodes CDR1 SNHLY and CDR2 FYNNEI. CDR3 coding DNA: TGTGCCAGCAGTGAGCAGGGGGCCAATTCACCCCTCCACTTT. This sequence encodes CASSEQGANSPLHF.

The V call is TRBV19, the J call TRBJ2-6, with TRBD1 matching 8 bases. The CDR3 runs to 18 residues. With V trimmed by 5 bases and J by 0 bases, 9 bases remained unmatched. Germline lookup yields CDR1 LNHDA and CDR2 SQIVND (reference sequence). The CDR3 loop reads CASSAWTGFTSGANVLTF. CDR3 DNA sequence: TGTGCCAGTAGTGCGTGGACAGGGTTTACCTCTGGGGCCAACGTCCTGACTTTC.

This chain's CDR3 is CASSKTPGQGPSSGANVLTF. CDR3 in DNA: TGTGCCAGCAGCAAAACCCCGGGACAGGGCCCCAGCTCTGGGGCCAACGTCCTGACTTTC. The J gene is TRBJ2-6, the V gene TRBV21-1; the D segment call TRBD1 is taken from the table without a DNA check. TRBV21-1 represents a pseudogene. CDR3 length: 20 amino acids.